The 24 T cell receptor beta chains below were found in one sample sequenced in a study of T-cell reconstitution after alpha-beta-depleted transplantation in children. A TCRbeta library incorporating unique molecular identifiers was prepared. TCRdb reanalysed the PCR reads using MiXCR and keeps one entry per CDR3 protein. The sample records about 980,000 distinct CDR3 sequences, less than 30% being singletons. The specimen comprised PBMCs, mostly from graft donor cells, sampled 360 days after TCRalphabeta/CD19-depleted stem cell transplant. The source of these receptors is a boy younger than two who had a stem cell transplant for SCID, so the T cells may come from the graft donor.

The chain couples TRBV10-3 to TRBJ2-7; 7 positions agree with TRBD1. Germline V CDR1 and CDR2: ENHRY, SYGVKD. The CDR3 runs to 15 residues. V gave up 5 bases and J gave up 0 bases; unmatched junction bases: 7. DNA for the CDR3: TGTGCCATCAGTTTTGGACAGGCGAGCTCCTACGAGCAGTACTTC. Its translation is CAISFGQASSYEQYF.

This clonotype was seen a few times. The junction does not match germline at one end; this may be a read error. The chain recombines TRBV7-2 with TRBJ2-5; the D gene is possibly TRBD2 (7 bases). The germline V gene encodes CDR1 SGHTA and CDR2 FQGNSA. The CDR3 runs 13 residues. CDR3 protein: CASSIAGPGAQYF. In DNA, the CDR3 is TGTGCCAGCAGCATAGCGGGCCCAGGGGCCCAGTACTTC.

The chain joins TRBV12-3 or TRBV12-4 to TRBJ1-1; 10 bases map to TRBD1. CDR3 size: 14 residues. The J segment lost 6 bases and the V segment lost 5 bases, leaving 6 bases of the junction unmatched. This CDR3 reads CASSPQTGGSEAFF. CDR3 DNA: TGTGCCAGCAGTCCCCAGACAGGGGGCTCTGAAGCTTTCTTT.

Only one count was recorded for this clonotype. The chain recombines TRBV7-3 with TRBJ2-1, with 12 nucleotides matching TRBD2. V was pared by 5 bases and J by 4 bases, with 6 bases of the junction left unmatched. The CDR3 sequence is 16 residues long. Germline loops: CDR1 SGHTA, CDR2 FQGTGA. The CDR3 coding sequence is TGTGCCAGCAGCCGCCCTAGCGGGGGGGAGTACAATGAGCAGTTCTTC. Translation gives CASSRPSGGEYNEQFF.

The CDR3 here is CASSTQGGRQPQHF. CDR3 nucleotides: TGTGCCAGTTCCACCCAGGGAGGAAGGCAGCCCCAGCATTTT. V is TRBV12-3 or TRBV12-4 and J is TRBJ1-5, with D tentatively TRBD1 (5 bases). The CDR3 loop spans 14 amino acids. V lost 9 bases, J lost 7 bases, and 19 bases lay in between.

CDR3 sequence: CASRNGSQETQYF. The CDR3 DNA follows: TGTGCCAGCCGAAACGGTAGTCAAGAGACCCAGTACTTC. V usage is TRBV18 and J usage is TRBJ2-5; D gene unclear. V was shortened by 8 bases and J by 2 bases, with 12 bases between the two germline ends. Per germline, CDR1 KGHSH and CDR2 LQKENI. CDR3 size: 13 residues.

The chain combines TRBV20-1 with TRBJ2-3; D tentatively reads TRBD1 or TRBD2 (5 bases each). The CDR3 is 13 residues long. Trimming removed 1 base from V and 9 bases from J, with 14 bases in between. Germline loops: CDR1 DFQATT, CDR2 SNEGSKA (reference sequence). The CDR3 region has the DNA TGCAGTGCTAGAGGGACCCCTAGGGACACGCAGTATTTT. Protein product: CSARGTPRDTQYF.

The chain combines TRBV7-2 with TRBJ1-2, with 7 positions matching TRBD1. After removal of 7 bases from V and 8 bases from J, the junction contained 16 bases not matched to a gene. This CDR3 region has 15 residues. CDR1 and CDR2 from the germline V gene are SGHTA and FQGNSA. The CDR3 sequence: CASTPQHLTGRGYTF. Here the CDR3 DNA reads TGTGCCAGCACCCCACAGCACCTGACAGGGCGCGGCTACACCTTC.

This chain uses TRBV4-3 with TRBJ1-1, with D perhaps TRBD1 (5 bases). V lost 0 bases and J 0 bases, leaving 14 bases between the germline ends. The V gene's germline CDR1 is LGHNA and CDR2 YSLEER. This CDR3 is 17 amino acids long. In DNA form, the CDR3 reads TGCGCCAGCAGCCAAGATAGGGCCCGGGGGATGAACACTGAAGCTTTCTTT. Protein product: CASSQDRARGMNTEAFF.

The gene calls are TRBV6-1 and TRBJ1-1, with no clear D. Germline assignment: CDR1 MNHNS and CDR2 SASEGT. V lost 10 bases, J lost 1 base, and 13 bases lay in between. The CDR3 contains 13 residues. The CDR3 region has the DNA TGTGCCATTACTACCCCAGGGAACACTGAAGCTTTCTTT. This encodes CAITTPGNTEAFF.

V is TRBV15 and J is TRBJ2-3, with TRBD2 as a possible D gene (5 bases). Per germline, CDR1 LNHNV and CDR2 YYDKDF (reference sequence). Trimming stripped 0 bases from V and 2 bases from J, with 27 bases between. The CDR3 is 21 residues long. The CDR3 nucleotides are TGTGCCACCAGCAGAGATAACGGGCTAGCAGTCCCAGTTCGGTACACAGATACGCAGTATTTT. Its protein is CATSRDNGLAVPVRYTDTQYF.

V gene TRBV3-1 combines with J gene TRBJ2-1; D is perhaps TRBD1 or TRBD2 (5 bases each). The CDR3 contains 17 residues. Germline CDR1 is LGHDT and CDR2 is YNNKEL (reference sequence). Trimming took off 4 bases at V and 0 bases at J, with 16 bases between the two ends. CDR3 sequence reads: CASSRLWGKGSYNEQFF. Written as DNA, the CDR3 is TGTGCCAGCAGCCGGCTCTGGGGGAAAGGCTCCTACAATGAGCAGTTCTTC.

The chain carries TRBV24-1 and TRBJ2-7; D possibly uses TRBD1 or TRBD2 (5 bases each). The CDR3 has 15 residues. Looked up from germline, CDR1 is KGHDR and CDR2 is SFDVKD. Trimming pared 2 bases from V and 3 bases from J, leaving 13 bases between. The CDR3 bases are TGTGCCACCAGTGATTCGAGGGGATTGGGCTACGAGCAGTACTTC. This encodes CATSDSRGLGYEQYF.

This clonotype was recorded a few times. The V and J genes are TRBV4-3 and TRBJ2-3, with D perhaps assigned TRBD1 or TRBD2 (5 bases each). This CDR3 is 16 amino acids long. The germline CDR1 and CDR2 sequences are LGHNA and YSLEER. The ends were cut back, 2 bases at V and 1 base at J, with 13 bases in the middle. The CDR3: CASSQRGVLGTDTQYF. The CDR3 coding sequence is TGCGCCAGCAGCCAAAGGGGAGTCTTGGGCACAGATACGCAGTATTTT.

The genes are TRBV11-2 and TRBJ2-1; 14 positions agree with TRBD2. Germline values: CDR1 SGHAT, CDR2 FQNNGV. The CDR3 sequence is 17 residues long. With 5 bases clipped from V and 9 bases from J, the junction kept 12 bases outside the gene matches. In nucleotides, the CDR3 is TGTGCCAGCAGCCCCTACCCGGGACTAGCGGGGGAGGGTGAGCAGTTCTTC. Translating gives CASSPYPGLAGEGEQFF.

This clonotype was seen more than once but under ten times. The rearrangement joins TRBV5-1 to TRBJ2-1; TRBD2 aligns across 8 bases. From germline, CDR1 is SGHRS and CDR2 YFSETQ. V lost 0 bases, J lost 3 bases, and 8 bases stayed unmatched. CDR3 length: 17 amino acids. CDR3 region: CASSLARGGGIYNEQFF. For the CDR3, the DNA is TGCGCCAGCAGCTTGGCGAGGGGCGGGGGGATCTACAATGAGCAGTTCTTC. Full variable domain (missing parts from reference TRBV5-1 and TRBJ2-1): KAGVTQTPRYLIKTRGQQVTLSCSPISGHRSVSWYQQTPGQGLQFLFEYFSETQRNKGNFPGRFSGRQFSNSRSEMNVSTLELGDSALYLCASSLARGGGIYNEQFFGPGTRLTVL.

A few counts support this clonotype. The V call is TRBV12-3 or TRBV12-4, the J call TRBJ2-1, with D possibly called TRBD1 or TRBD2 (5 bases each). The CDR3 is 15 residues long. The V gene lost 7 bases and the J gene lost 1 base, with 14 bases spanning the gap. The CDR3 nucleotides are TGTGCCAGCACCACGGGACGCCGATCCTACAATGAGCAGTTCTTC. This translates into CASTTGRRSYNEQFF.

The rearrangement links TRBV15 to TRBJ2-7, with 7 positions matching TRBD2. In germline, CDR1 is LNHNV, CDR2 YYDKDF (reference sequence). The CDR3 extends over 14 amino acids. V lost 2 bases and J lost 1; bases outside the gene matches: 2. The CDR3 sequence: CATSRLADSYEQYF. CDR3 in DNA: TGTGCCACCAGCAGACTAGCGGATTCCTACGAGCAGTACTTC. The variable domain in full, completed from reference TRBV15 and TRBJ2-7, reads DAMVIQNPRYQVTQFGKPVTLSCSQTLNHNVMYWYQQKSSQAPKLLFHYYDKDFNNEADTPDNFQSRRPNTSFCFLDIRSPGLGDTAMYLCATSRLADSYEQYFGPGTRLTVT.

This clonotype was counted a few times. V and J are TRBV10-3 and TRBJ2-7, with 7 bases identical to TRBD1. After removal of 3 bases from V and 2 bases from J, the junction contained 13 bases not matched to a gene. The CDR3 sequence is 17 residues long. The germline CDR1 and CDR2 sequences are ENHRY and SYGVKD. The DNA of the CDR3 is TGTGCCATCAGTGACCCGGCGGAGACAGGGATAACCTACGAGCAGTACTTC. Amino acids: CAISDPAETGITYEQYF.

A few counts support this clonotype. The rearrangement uses TRBV5-1 and TRBJ1-1; 11 nucleotides line up with TRBD1. Germline trimming cut 3 bases from V and 5 bases from J; bases unmatched to any gene: 6. This CDR3 is built from 15 residues. Germline assignment: CDR1 SGHRS and CDR2 YFSETQ. The CDR3 is CASSSEGQGGTEAFF. CDR3 DNA sequence: TGCGCCAGCAGCTCAGAGGGACAGGGGGGAACTGAAGCTTTCTTT.

The chain joins TRBV4-2 to TRBJ2-3; the match to TRBD2 covers 9 bases. CDR1 is LGHNA and CDR2 is YNFKEQ in the germline V gene. The CDR3 spans 16 residues. Trimming cost V 0 bases and J 6 bases; bases outside gene matches: 7. The CDR3 loop is CASSQETSGKRDTQYF. The CDR3 DNA reads as TGTGCCAGCAGCCAAGAGACTAGCGGCAAGAGGGATACGCAGTATTTT.

This clonotype came up a few times. CDR3 DNA sequence: TGTGCCAGCAGCCTTACATTAGGGGCCACAGATACGCAGTATTTT. As protein: CASSLTLGATDTQYF. V usage is TRBV7-9 and J usage is TRBJ2-3; TRBD1 might be the D (5 bases). CDR1 and CDR2 from the germline V gene are SEHNR and FQNEAQ (reference sequence). The CDR3 totals 15 residues. Trimming shortened V by 5 bases and J by 2 bases, and 14 bases separated the two germline ends.

This clonotype was seen a few times. This chain joins TRBV5-1 and TRBJ2-7, with D tentatively TRBD1 (6 bases). Trimming shortened V by 4 bases and J by 3 bases, and 17 bases separated the two germline ends. Germline loops: CDR1 SGHRS, CDR2 YFSETQ. The length of the CDR3 is 15 residues. CDR3 sequence reads: CASSPGQGIGYEQYF. As DNA, the CDR3 is TGCGCCAGCAGCCCCGGTCAGGGGATCGGCTACGAGCAGTACTTC. Full variable domain (remainder filled in from reference TRBV5-1 and TRBJ2-7): KAGVTQTPRYLIKTRGQQVTLSCSPISGHRSVSWYQQTPGQGLQFLFEYFSETQRNKGNFPGRFSGRQFSNSRSEMNVSTLELGDSALYLCASSPGQGIGYEQYFGPGTRLTVT.

CDR3 sequence (DNA): TGTGCCAGCGGGGCCAGGGGGTACGAGCAGTACTTC. Its protein product is CASGARGYEQYF. The V call is TRBV28, the J call TRBJ2-7, with 7 bases aligning to TRBD1. Per the germline V gene, CDR1 is MDHEN and CDR2 is SYDVKM. With V trimmed by 8 bases and J by 4 bases, 5 bases remained unmatched. This CDR3 has 12 residues.